The 19 T cell receptor beta chains reported below all come from one sample, sequenced in a study of cytomegalovirus exposure and HLA in healthy donors. The primer mix had 60 Vbeta and 13 Jbeta primers. Profiled with immunoSEQ multiplex PCR; TCRdb holds only in-frame clones, not every one. Here the sample spans 200,000 or so clones, almost 85% being singletons. Sequencing used PBMCs. These receptors were taken from a boy between 5 and 17 years old in good health and CMV-seronegative.

V gene TRBV7-9 combines with J gene TRBJ1-1; D is undetermined. From germline, CDR1 is SEHNR and CDR2 FQNEAQ (reference sequence). This CDR3 is 13 amino acids long. The ends were cut back, 0 bases at V and 8 bases at J, with 10 bases in the middle. The CDR3, as DNA: TGTGCCAGCAGCTTAGCGATCGGGGAGGAAGCTTTCTTT. It specifies CASSLAIGEEAFF. The full variable domain, its missing parts supplied by reference TRBV7-9 and TRBJ1-1, is DTGVSQNPRHKITKRGQNVTFRCDPISEHNRLYWYRQTLGQGPEFLTYFQNEAQLEKSRLLSDRFSAERPKGSFSTLEIQRTEQGDSAMYLCASSLAIGEEAFFGQGTRLTVV.

This chain links TRBV5-1 with TRBJ2-2, with 13 positions matching TRBD2. The CDR3 contains 17 residues. From germline, CDR1 is SGHRS and CDR2 YFSETQ. Trimming cost V 5 bases and J 4 bases; bases outside gene matches: 8. The CDR3 nucleotides read TGCGCCAGCAGTGTCGGGACTAGCGGGACAGGCACCGGGGAGCTGTTTTTT. Protein sequence: CASSVGTSGTGTGELFF.

This clone was counted between two and nine times. The same CDR3 arises from other DNA sequences in this sample as well. This CDR3 reads CASRETGGTEAFF. CDR3 bases: TGTGCCAGCAGAGAGACAGGGGGCACTGAAGCTTTCTTT. This rearrangement joins TRBV6-1 to TRBJ1-1; TRBD1 agrees at 9 bases. The CDR3 runs to 13 residues. The J segment lost 4 bases and the V segment lost 6 bases, leaving 3 bases of the junction unmatched. Germline-derived CDR1 and CDR2 are MNHNS and SASEGT.

The chain uses TRBV5-1 and TRBJ1-2; TRBD1 might be the D (6 bases). The germline gives CDR1 SGHRS, CDR2 YFSETQ. Deletions cut 0 bases from V and 7 bases from J, with 25 bases between. The CDR3 consists of 18 residues. CDR3 sequence (DNA): TGCGCCAGCAGCTTGGGCGCGGACAGTTCCATAGGGTATACTGGCTACACCTTC. Translated, it gives CASSLGADSSIGYTGYTF.

CDR3: CASSLVNSPLHF. CDR3 bases: TGTGCCAGCAGTTTAGTAAATTCACCCCTCCACTTT. This rearrangement joins TRBV27 to TRBJ1-6; D not certain. This CDR3 spans 12 amino acids. Germline V lookup: CDR1 MNHEY, CDR2 SMNVEV (reference sequence). V shed 2 bases and J shed 7 bases, with 3 bases lying between them.

The CDR3 reads CASTLSTKHNEQFF. The CDR3 DNA follows: TGTGCCAGCACCCTGTCGACTAAGCACAATGAGCAGTTCTTC. V and J are TRBV7-2 and TRBJ2-1, with D possibly being TRBD2 (5 bases). CDR1 is SGHTA and CDR2 is FQGNSA in the germline V gene. This CDR3 region has 14 residues. V lost 7 bases to trimming and J lost 5 bases, with 15 bases between them.

In regard to this clone: Compared with germline, one end of the junction differs, possibly owing to a read error. The gene calls are TRBV7-2 and TRBJ2-1; 7 nucleotides align to TRBD2. CDR1 and CDR2 (germline): SGHTA, FQGNSA. The CDR3 consists of 16 residues. CDR3 DNA sequence: TGTGCCAGCGTTTCCTCCGGGACTATTTCCTCCAATGAGCAGTTCTTC. Protein sequence: CASVSSGTISSNEQFF.

The genes are TRBV18 and TRBJ1-2; D is unresolved. This CDR3 region has 12 residues. The V gene lost 4 bases and the J gene lost 6 bases, with 9 bases spanning the gap. The germline V gene has CDR1 KGHSH and CDR2 LQKENI. In DNA, the CDR3 is TGTGCCAGCTCACTCCGACTAGATGGCTACACCTTC. The encoded protein is CASSLRLDGYTF.

In nucleotides, the CDR3 is TGTGCCAGCATCCGACTAGCGGGAGGGGGGGAGACCCAGTACTTC. Protein sequence: CASIRLAGGGETQYF. This chain links TRBV2 with TRBJ2-5, with 14 bases fitting TRBD2. The germline V gene has CDR1 SNHLY and CDR2 FYNNEI. CDR3 length: 15 residues. With V trimmed by 7 bases and J by 5 bases, 6 bases remained unmatched.

This chain uses TRBV27 with TRBJ2-2; 9 bases are a match to TRBD1. Germline V gives CDR1 MNHEY, CDR2 SMNVEV (reference sequence). J was trimmed by 2 bases and V by 8 bases; bases with no gene match: 9. The CDR3 has 16 residues. CDR3 loop: CASQPPGQGNTGELFF. The CDR3 DNA reads as TGTGCCAGCCAACCTCCGGGACAGGGCAACACCGGGGAGCTGTTTTTT.

The chain joins TRBV28 to TRBJ2-7; tentatively, D is TRBD2 (5 bases). V was pared by 7 bases and J by 3 bases, with 10 bases between. Per germline, CDR1 MDHEN and CDR2 SYDVKM. The CDR3 contains 12 residues. The CDR3 bases are TGTGCCAGCATGGCGGGTTACTACGAGCAGTACTTC. Residues: CASMAGYYEQYF.

The J gene is TRBJ2-7, the V gene TRBV6-5; perhaps TRBD2 as D (6 bases). CDR1 MNHEY and CDR2 SVGAGI come from the germline V gene. The CDR3 has 12 amino acids. V was cut by 5 bases and J by 6 bases, with 11 bases left in between. CDR3 region: CASSQTSSEQYF. CDR3 bases: TGTGCCAGCAGTCAAACTAGCAGCGAGCAGTACTTC.

The J gene is TRBJ2-1, the V gene TRBV9, with a possible D match to TRBD1 (5 bases). CDR1 and CDR2 (germline): SGDLS, YYNGEE. CDR3 length equals 13 residues. With 2 bases removed from V and 6 bases from J, the gap between germline ends came to 9 bases. The CDR3 is CASSVGHANEQFF. In nucleotides, the CDR3 is TGTGCCAGCAGCGTCGGACACGCCAATGAGCAGTTCTTC.

Written as DNA, the CDR3 is TGTGCCAGCAGTTCCCCCGACCTGGACAGGGGCAATGAGCAGTTCTTC. It translates to CASSSPDLDRGNEQFF. This rearrangement joins TRBV6-6 to TRBJ2-1, with 9 bases matching TRBD1. V lost 4 bases to trimming and J lost 6 bases; unmatched junction nucleotides: 10. This CDR3 contains 16 residues. Germline V gives CDR1 MNHNY, CDR2 SVGAGI (reference sequence).

The chain recombines TRBV4-1 with TRBJ2-3, with no clear D. V was cut by 6 bases and J by 0 bases, with 13 bases left in between. The CDR3 covers 15 residues. Germline values: CDR1 MGHRA, CDR2 YSYEKL. The CDR3 DNA is TGCGCCAGCAGTCCAAGAGGTTCGAGCACAGATACGCAGTATTTT. This sequence encodes CASSPRGSSTDTQYF.

The V gene is TRBV30, the J gene TRBJ2-3, with 9 bases aligning to TRBD1. This CDR3 spans 14 amino acids. Germline trimming cut 3 bases from V and 6 bases from J; bases unmatched to any gene: 7. Germline assignment: CDR1 GTSNPN and CDR2 SVGIG (reference sequence). The CDR3 DNA follows: TGTGCCTGGAGACCGGGACAGGGCCTGGATACGCAGTATTTT. It encodes CAWRPGQGLDTQYF.

The chain employs TRBV4-3 and TRBJ2-1, with TRBD2 matching 7 bases. The CDR3 has 17 residues. V lost 0 bases to trimming and J lost 3 bases; unmatched junction nucleotides: 8. Looked up from germline, CDR1 is LGHNA and CDR2 is YSLEER. The DNA for the CDR3 is TGCGCCAGCAGCCAAGATTTAGAGCGGGGACTCTACAATGAGCAGTTCTTC. Its translation is CASSQDLERGLYNEQFF.

This clone turned up a few times. The chain links TRBV6-5 to TRBJ1-5; D is ambiguous. The germline gives CDR1 MNHEY, CDR2 SVGAGI. The CDR3 runs to 13 residues. V lost 4 bases and J lost 7, with 11 bases in between. CDR3 DNA: TGTGCCAGCAGTTCGGGTTGGAGCCAGCCCCAGCATTTT. This translates into CASSSGWSQPQHF.

The CDR3 sequence is CASSYTGNYGYTF. CDR3 DNA: TGTGCCAGCAGTTACACAGGGAACTATGGCTACACCTTC. V is TRBV6-5 and J is TRBJ1-2; D might be TRBD1 (6 bases). V was cut by 2 bases and J by 2 bases, with 6 bases left in between. The CDR3 has 13 amino acids. Germline V gene lookup returns CDR1 MNHEY and CDR2 SVGAGI.